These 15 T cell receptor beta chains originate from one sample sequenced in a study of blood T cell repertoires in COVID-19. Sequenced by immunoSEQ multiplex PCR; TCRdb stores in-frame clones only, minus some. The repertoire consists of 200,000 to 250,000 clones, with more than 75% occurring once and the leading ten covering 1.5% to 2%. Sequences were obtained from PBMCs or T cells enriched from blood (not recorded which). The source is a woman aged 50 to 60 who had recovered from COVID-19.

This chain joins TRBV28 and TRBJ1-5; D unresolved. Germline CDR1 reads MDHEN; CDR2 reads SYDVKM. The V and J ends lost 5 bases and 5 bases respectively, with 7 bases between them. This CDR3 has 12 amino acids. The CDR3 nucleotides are TGTGCCAGCAGTCCTATTCATCAGCCCCAGCATTTT. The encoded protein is CASSPIHQPQHF.

The DNA for the CDR3 is TGTGCCACCAGCAGAGCCTCAAACTTTGGGACTAGCGGGGACACTGAAGCTTTCTTT. As protein: CATSRASNFGTSGDTEAFF. The rearrangement uses TRBV15 and TRBJ1-1; perhaps TRBD1 as D (5 bases). V lost 1 base to trimming and J lost 3 bases, with 24 bases between them. Germline CDR1 reads LNHNV; CDR2 reads YYDKDF (reference sequence). The CDR3 runs to 19 residues.

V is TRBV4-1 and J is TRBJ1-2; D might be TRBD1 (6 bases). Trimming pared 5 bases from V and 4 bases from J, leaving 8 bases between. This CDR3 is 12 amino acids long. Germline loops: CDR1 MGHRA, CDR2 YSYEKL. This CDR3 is CASSATGYGYTF. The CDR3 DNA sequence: TGCGCCAGCAGCGCGACAGGCTATGGCTACACCTTC.

CDR3 DNA sequence: TGTGCCACCAAATCGGACAGGGAGACTGGCTACACCTTC. Translated, it gives CATKSDRETGYTF. V gene TRBV24-1 combines with J gene TRBJ1-2, with TRBD1 matching 8 bases. The CDR3 has 13 amino acids. CDR1 and CDR2 from the germline V gene are KGHDR and SFDVKD. V dropped 8 bases and J dropped 7; count of bases not matched to a gene: 8.

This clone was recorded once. The CDR3 DNA reads TGTGCCAGCAGTCGACCGACTAGCGGGTCCCGCTCCTACAATGAGCAGTTCTTC. Its protein product is CASSRPTSGSRSYNEQFF. This chain joins TRBV6-6 and TRBJ2-1; TRBD2 matches at 10 bases. The CDR3 is 18 amino acids. Germline CDR1 is MNHNY and CDR2 is SVGAGI (reference sequence). With V trimmed by 5 bases and J by 0 bases, 10 bases remained unmatched.

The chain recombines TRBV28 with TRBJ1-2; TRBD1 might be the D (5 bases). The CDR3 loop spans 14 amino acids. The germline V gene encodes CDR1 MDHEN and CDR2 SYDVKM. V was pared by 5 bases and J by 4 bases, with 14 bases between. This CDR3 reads CASSLGLLTYGYTF. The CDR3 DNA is TGTGCCAGCAGTCTGGGACTGCTCACCTATGGCTACACCTTC.

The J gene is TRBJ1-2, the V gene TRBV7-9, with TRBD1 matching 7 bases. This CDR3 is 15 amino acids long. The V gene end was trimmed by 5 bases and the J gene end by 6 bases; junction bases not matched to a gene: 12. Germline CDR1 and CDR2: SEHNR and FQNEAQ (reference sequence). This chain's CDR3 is CASSPTGVNRHGYTF. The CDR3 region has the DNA TGTGCCAGCAGCCCAACAGGGGTAAATAGGCATGGCTACACCTTC.

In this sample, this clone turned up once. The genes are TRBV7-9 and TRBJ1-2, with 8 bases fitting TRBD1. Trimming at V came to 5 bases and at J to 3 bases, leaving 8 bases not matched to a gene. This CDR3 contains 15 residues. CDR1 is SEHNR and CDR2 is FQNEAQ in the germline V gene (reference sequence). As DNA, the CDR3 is TGTGCCAGCAGCCCCTCAGGACAGGGATACTATGGCTACACCTTC. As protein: CASSPSGQGYYGYTF.

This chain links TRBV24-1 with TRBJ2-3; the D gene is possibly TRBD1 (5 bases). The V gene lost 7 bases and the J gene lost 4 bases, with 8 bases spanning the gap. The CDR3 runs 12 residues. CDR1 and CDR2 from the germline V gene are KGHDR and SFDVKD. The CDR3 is CATRGQADTQYF. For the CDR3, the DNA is TGTGCCACCAGGGGGCAGGCAGATACGCAGTATTTT.

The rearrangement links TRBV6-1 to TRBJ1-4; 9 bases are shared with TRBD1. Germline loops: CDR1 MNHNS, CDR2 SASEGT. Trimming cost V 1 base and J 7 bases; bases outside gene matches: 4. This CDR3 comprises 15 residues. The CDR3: CASSEGTGVFEKLFF. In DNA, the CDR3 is TGTGCCAGCAGTGAAGGGACAGGGGTTTTTGAAAAACTGTTTTTT.

CDR3 protein: CAISPGSVRNEQFF. Here the CDR3 DNA reads TGTGCCATCAGCCCAGGGTCGGTGAGGAATGAGCAGTTCTTC. The rearrangement links TRBV10-3 to TRBJ2-1; D possibly corresponds to TRBD1 (5 bases). Germline V lookup: CDR1 ENHRY, CDR2 SYGVKD. This CDR3 has 14 amino acids. Trimming removed 6 bases at V and 7 bases at J, with 16 bases between.

The CDR3 DNA reads as TGTGCCAGCAGAGAGGCCGGGGAGCTGTTTTTT. Its translation is CASREAGELFF. This sequence joins TRBV28 and TRBJ2-2, with unresolved D. V was pared by 6 bases and J by 6 bases, with 5 bases between. Germline V CDR1 and CDR2: MDHEN, SYDVKM. CDR3 length equals 11 residues.

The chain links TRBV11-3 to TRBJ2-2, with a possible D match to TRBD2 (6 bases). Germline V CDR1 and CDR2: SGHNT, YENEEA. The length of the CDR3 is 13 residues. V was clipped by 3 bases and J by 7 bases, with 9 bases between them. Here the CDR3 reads CASSFWRDGELFF. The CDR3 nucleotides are TGTGCCAGCAGCTTCTGGAGGGACGGGGAGCTGTTTTTT.

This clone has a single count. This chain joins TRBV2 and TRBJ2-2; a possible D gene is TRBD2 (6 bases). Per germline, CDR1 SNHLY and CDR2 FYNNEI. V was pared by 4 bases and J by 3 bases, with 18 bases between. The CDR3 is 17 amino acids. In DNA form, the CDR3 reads TGTGCCAGCAGTGTTGAGCAGGGAGGTGGCGACACCGGGGAGCTGTTTTTT. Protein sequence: CASSVEQGGGDTGELFF.

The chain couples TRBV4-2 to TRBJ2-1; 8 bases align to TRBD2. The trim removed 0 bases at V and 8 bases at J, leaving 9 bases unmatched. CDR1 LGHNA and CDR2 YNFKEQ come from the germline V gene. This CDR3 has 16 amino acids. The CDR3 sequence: CASSQDPAGGIDEQFF. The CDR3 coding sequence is TGTGCCAGCAGCCAAGACCCCGCGGGAGGCATCGATGAGCAGTTCTTC.